Listed here are 27 T cell receptor beta chains from one sample, sequenced in a study of blood T cell repertoires in COVID-19. Repertoires were generated with immunoSEQ multiplex PCR, while TCRdb's copy carries only in-frame clones and drops some. The data contain 61,000 or so clones, around 86% of them seen just once; the ten biggest clones take up about 4%. Sequencing input: peripheral blood. These receptors all come from a woman of 80 years or more with acute or convalescent COVID-19.

The J gene is TRBJ2-5, the V gene TRBV13; D gene ambiguous. With 2 bases removed from V and 4 bases from J, the gap between germline ends came to 2 bases. This CDR3 is 11 amino acids long. Germline V gives CDR1 PRHDT, CDR2 FYEKMQ (reference sequence). DNA of the CDR3: TGTGCCAGCAGCTTACTAGAGACCCAGTACTTC. Amino acids: CASSLLETQYF. Looking up the rest from reference TRBV13 and TRBJ2-5 gives the full variable domain: AAGVIQSPRHLIKEKRETATLKCYPIPRHDTVYWYQQGPGQDPQFLISFYEKMQSDKGSIPDRFSAQQFSDYHSELNMSSLELGDSALYFCASSLLETQYFGPGTRLLVL.

The chain couples TRBV7-2 to TRBJ2-3, with D tentatively TRBD2 (5 bases). There are 14 residues in the CDR3. Trimming took 2 bases from V and 2 from J, leaving 8 bases between them. Germline V gene sequence: CDR1 SGHTA, CDR2 FQGNSA. DNA of the CDR3: TGTGCCAGCAGCTTACGACTAACCACAGATACGCAGTATTTT. Its protein product is CASSLRLTTDTQYF.

The J gene is TRBJ2-7, the V gene TRBV19; 9 nucleotides match TRBD1. Germline V gene sequence: CDR1 LNHDA, CDR2 SQIVND (reference sequence). The CDR3 runs to 14 residues. The V and J ends lost 2 bases and 9 bases, in that order; junction bases with no gene match: 8. CDR3 region: CASSILQQGARQYF. The DNA of the CDR3 is TGTGCCAGTAGTATACTTCAACAGGGGGCTCGGCAGTACTTC.

V usage is TRBV5-5 and J usage is TRBJ1-4, with TRBD1 as a possible D gene (5 bases). Germline CDR1 is SGHKS and CDR2 is YYEKEE (reference sequence). The CDR3 runs 16 residues. V was shortened by 2 bases and J by 0 bases, with 11 bases between the two germline ends. CDR3 sequence reads: CASSFSLGATNEKLFF. DNA for the CDR3: TGTGCCAGCAGCTTTAGCTTAGGGGCAACTAATGAAAAACTGTTTTTT.

The chain is built from TRBV2 and TRBJ1-4, with 10 nucleotides matching TRBD1. The J segment lost 10 bases and the V segment lost 4 bases, leaving 9 bases of the junction unmatched. Per germline, CDR1 SNHLY and CDR2 FYNNEI. This CDR3 region has 15 residues. CDR3 protein: CASSGGDRGRTKLFF. Written as DNA, the CDR3 is TGTGCCAGCAGTGGAGGAGACAGGGGGCGAACAAAACTGTTTTTT.

The chain uses TRBV7-2 and TRBJ1-1, with a tentative D call TRBD1 (6 bases). This CDR3 spans 14 amino acids. Trimming took 1 base from V and 5 from J, leaving 11 bases between them. In germline, CDR1 is SGHTA, CDR2 FQGNSA. The CDR3 is CASSLVYRETEAFF. DNA of the CDR3: TGTGCCAGCAGCTTAGTATACAGGGAGACTGAAGCTTTCTTT. The whole variable domain, remainder taken from reference TRBV7-2 and TRBJ1-1, is GAGVSQSPSNKVTEKGKDVELRCDPISGHTALYWYRQSLGQGLEFLIYFQGNSAPDKSGLPSDRFSAERTGGSVSTLTIQRTQQEDSAVYLCASSLVYRETEAFFGQGTRLTVV.

The chain carries TRBV4-2 and TRBJ2-1, with D perhaps matching TRBD2 (6 bases). The V end was cut by 4 bases, the J end by 6 bases, with 16 bases between. The CDR3 sequence is 15 residues long. Per germline, CDR1 LGHNA and CDR2 YNFKEQ. The CDR3 sequence is CASSRGESSFNEQFF. Here the CDR3 DNA reads TGTGCCAGCAGCCGGGGGGAGTCCTCGTTCAATGAGCAGTTCTTC.

This clone was counted a few times. The V and J genes are TRBV7-3 and TRBJ2-1, with 9 bases fitting TRBD2. Germline lookup yields CDR1 SGHTA and CDR2 FQGTGA. Unmatched junction bases numbered 7, after V lost 3 bases and J lost 7 bases. The CDR3 runs to 15 residues. CDR3 nucleotide sequence: TGTGCCAGCAGCTTTGGGGGGACTAGCAAGAATGAGCAGTTCTTC. This sequence encodes CASSFGGTSKNEQFF.

CDR3 protein: CASRFPWLAGELFF. In nucleotides, the CDR3 is TGTGCCAGCAGGTTTCCGTGGCTGGCCGGGGAGCTGTTTTTT. This rearrangement joins TRBV7-2 to TRBJ2-2; D is undetermined. Germline V gives CDR1 SGHTA, CDR2 FQGNSA. V dropped 6 bases and J dropped 6 bases, with 14 bases sitting between them. This CDR3 spans 14 amino acids.

The chain joins TRBV25-1 to TRBJ1-5; the D gene is possibly TRBD1 (5 bases). CDR3 length equals 14 residues. V was cut by 2 bases and J by 6 bases, with 11 bases left in between. Germline V gene sequence: CDR1 MGHDK, CDR2 SYGVNS. The CDR3, as DNA: TGTGCCAGCAGTGAACCGGGGGATCTTCAGCCCCAGCATTTT. This encodes CASSEPGDLQPQHF.

The rearrangement joins TRBV28 to TRBJ2-7, with D perhaps matching TRBD2 (6 bases). The CDR3 loop spans 15 amino acids. Germline CDR1 is MDHEN and CDR2 is SYDVKM. Trimming stripped 4 bases from V and 3 bases from J, with 16 bases between. Here the CDR3 DNA reads TGTGCCAGCAGTTCCATGACCGGGAGATACTACGAGCAGTACTTC. Translating it yields CASSSMTGRYYEQYF.

The CDR3 region is CAWTRQGAKEEKLFF. The DNA for the CDR3 is TGTGCCTGGACCCGACAGGGGGCGAAAGAGGAAAAACTGTTTTTT. This chain connects TRBV30 to TRBJ1-4, with 10 bases identical to TRBD1. This CDR3 has 15 residues. Trimming took 4 bases from V and 8 from J; bases not matched to a gene: 10. Germline loops: CDR1 GTSNPN, CDR2 SVGIG (reference sequence).

V usage is TRBV10-1 and J usage is TRBJ2-2; tentatively, D is TRBD1 (5 bases). Germline-derived CDR1 and CDR2 are WNHNN and SYGVQD (reference sequence). The CDR3 totals 14 residues. V was cut by 3 bases and J by 0 bases, with 5 bases left in between. The CDR3 loop is CASSEGANTGELFF. For the CDR3, the DNA is TGCGCCAGCAGTGAAGGGGCGAACACCGGGGAGCTGTTTTTT.

The V call is TRBV12-5, the J call TRBJ1-1; D is unresolved. The CDR3 consists of 13 residues. Trimming took 2 bases from V and 3 from J, leaving 7 bases between them. Germline V gives CDR1 LGHNT, CDR2 FRNRAP. In DNA, the CDR3 is TGTGCTAGTGGTTTGACCGGGGACACTGAAGCTTTCTTT. Its translation is CASGLTGDTEAFF.

This clone appeared a single time. The chain recombines TRBV30 with TRBJ2-3; 7 positions match TRBD2. Germline trimming cut 5 bases from V and 5 bases from J; bases unmatched to any gene: 7. The CDR3 length is 13 residues. Germline-derived CDR1 and CDR2 are GTSNPN and SVGIG (reference sequence). CDR3 loop: CAWVLAVGDTQYF. The DNA of the CDR3 is TGTGCCTGGGTCCTAGCGGTCGGAGATACGCAGTATTTT.

V is TRBV6-4 and J is TRBJ2-2, with D possibly matching TRBD2 (6 bases). The V end was cut by 4 bases, the J end by 4 bases, with 13 bases between. CDR1 and CDR2 (germline): MRHNA, SNTAGT. This CDR3 comprises 15 residues. In DNA form, the CDR3 reads TGTGCCAGCAGTGTAGGTAGCGGAGGCACCGGGGAGCTGTTTTTT. Protein: CASSVGSGGTGELFF.

This clone was counted between two and nine times. CDR3 bases: TGCGCCAGCAGCTCCGCTGTAGCGGGAGTTGGGGAGCAGTACTTC. It yields the protein CASSSAVAGVGEQYF. This chain uses TRBV5-1 with TRBJ2-7; 9 nucleotides align to TRBD2. Per the germline V gene, CDR1 is SGHRS and CDR2 is YFSETQ. V lost 3 bases to trimming and J lost 7 bases; unmatched junction nucleotides: 11. This CDR3 contains 15 residues.

The J gene is TRBJ2-7, the V gene TRBV20-1; D is unclear. The V gene's germline CDR1 is DFQATT and CDR2 SNEGSKA (reference sequence). Between the trimmed V and J ends, which lost 6 bases and 7 bases, there was a span of 13 bases. The CDR3 runs to 11 residues. The CDR3 sequence: CSAPTPKEQYF. The CDR3 DNA follows: TGCAGTGCGCCTACCCCTAAGGAGCAGTACTTC.

This chain joins TRBV19 and TRBJ2-1; TRBD2 aligns across 7 bases. In germline, CDR1 is LNHDA, CDR2 SQIVND (reference sequence). The CDR3 is made up of 15 amino acids. V trimming: 11 bases; J trimming: 0 bases; junction bases outside the gene matches: 10. The CDR3 region is CAAKTSGVSYNEQFF. The CDR3 DNA follows: TGTGCCGCAAAGACGAGCGGGGTCTCCTACAATGAGCAGTTCTTC.

In its sample, this clone was seen once. V usage is TRBV9 and J usage is TRBJ1-6; TRBD1 might be the D (6 bases). V lost 4 bases and J 5 bases, leaving 13 bases between the germline ends. This CDR3 region has 15 residues. Germline values: CDR1 SGDLS, CDR2 YYNGEE. CDR3 sequence reads: CASSFLDSNNSPLHF. In nucleotides, the CDR3 is TGTGCCAGCAGCTTCCTGGACAGTAATAATTCACCCCTCCACTTT.

The V gene is TRBV2, the J gene TRBJ1-5; possible D gene TRBD1, 5 bases. CDR1 and CDR2 from the germline V gene are SNHLY and FYNNEI. V lost 7 bases and J lost 4, with 11 bases in between. The CDR3 spans 13 residues. For the CDR3, the DNA is TGTGCCAGCATTAGCGGGGGGAATCAGCCCCAGCATTTT. Its protein is CASISGGNQPQHF.

This chain links TRBV11-2 with TRBJ2-5, with D possibly TRBD1 on 6 matching bases. Germline CDR1 reads SGHAT; CDR2 reads FQNNGV. Trimming left V 1 base short and J 4 bases short, with 13 bases between. CDR3 size: 15 residues. The CDR3 loop reads CASSLAGAVGETQYF. CDR3 in DNA: TGTGCCAGCAGCTTAGCAGGGGCCGTGGGAGAGACCCAGTACTTC.

This clone was picked up a small number of times. The rearrangement links TRBV19 to TRBJ1-1, with a possible D match to TRBD1 (6 bases). The germline gives CDR1 LNHDA, CDR2 SQIVND (reference sequence). V was pared by 6 bases and J by 0 bases, with 14 bases between. This CDR3 has 15 amino acids. CDR3 protein: CASSAAKGVNTEAFF. The CDR3 DNA follows: TGTGCCAGTAGCGCGGCTAAGGGGGTGAACACTGAAGCTTTCTTT.

V usage is TRBV28 and J usage is TRBJ2-7, with 8 bases that match TRBD2. Trimming at V came to 5 bases and at J to 6 bases, leaving 18 bases not matched to a gene. The CDR3 contains 17 residues. Germline CDR1 and CDR2: MDHEN and SYDVKM. The CDR3 is CASSHRPSGGRFGEQYF. The CDR3 DNA follows: TGTGCCAGCAGTCACCGTCCAAGCGGGGGCCGCTTTGGCGAGCAGTACTTC.

This chain uses TRBV10-1 with TRBJ2-7; tentative D call: TRBD1 (5 bases). Germline CDR1 is WNHNN and CDR2 is SYGVQD (reference sequence). The CDR3 contains 15 residues. Between the trimmed V and J ends, which lost 1 base and 0 bases, there was a span of 10 bases. DNA of the CDR3: TGCGCCAGCAGTGAGTTTCAGGGTGGCTCCTACGAGCAGTACTTC. This sequence encodes CASSEFQGGSYEQYF.

The chain is built from TRBV6-2 or TRBV6-3 and TRBJ2-5; 7 nucleotides match TRBD2. CDR3 size: 15 residues. The V gene's germline CDR1 is MNHEY and CDR2 SVGEGT. The junction had 12 bases not matched to a gene; V was cut back by 6 bases and J by 5 bases. The CDR3 protein is CASSPSGIISETQYF. Here the CDR3 DNA reads TGTGCCAGCAGCCCAAGCGGGATCATTAGCGAGACCCAGTACTTC.

The V gene is TRBV19, the J gene TRBJ1-1; 7 nucleotides agree with TRBD1. From germline, CDR1 is LNHDA and CDR2 SQIVND (reference sequence). The CDR3 is 18 residues long. J lost 0 bases, V lost 3 bases, and 13 bases had no gene match. The CDR3 sequence: CASSMEGATGVLNTEAFF. For the CDR3, the DNA is TGTGCCAGTAGTATGGAGGGGGCGACGGGGGTTCTGAACACTGAAGCTTTCTTT.